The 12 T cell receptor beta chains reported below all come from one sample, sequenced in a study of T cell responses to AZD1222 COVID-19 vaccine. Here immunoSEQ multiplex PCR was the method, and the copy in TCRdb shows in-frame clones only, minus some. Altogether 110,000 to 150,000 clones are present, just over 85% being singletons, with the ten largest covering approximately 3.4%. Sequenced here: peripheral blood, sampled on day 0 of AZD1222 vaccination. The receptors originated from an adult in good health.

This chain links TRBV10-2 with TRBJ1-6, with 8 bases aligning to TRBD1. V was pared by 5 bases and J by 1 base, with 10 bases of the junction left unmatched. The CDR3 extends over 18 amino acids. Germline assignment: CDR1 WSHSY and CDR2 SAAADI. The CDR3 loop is CASSSSGQGASYNSPLHF. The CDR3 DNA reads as TGCGCCAGCAGTTCCTCGGGGCAGGGGGCTTCCTATAATTCACCCCTCCACTTT.

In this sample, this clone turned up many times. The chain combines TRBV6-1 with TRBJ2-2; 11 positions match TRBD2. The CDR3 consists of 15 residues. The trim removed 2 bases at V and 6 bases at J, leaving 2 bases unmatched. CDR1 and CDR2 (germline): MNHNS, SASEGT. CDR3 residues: CASSETSGSSGELFF. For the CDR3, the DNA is TGTGCCAGCAGTGAAACTAGCGGGAGCTCCGGGGAGCTGTTTTTT.

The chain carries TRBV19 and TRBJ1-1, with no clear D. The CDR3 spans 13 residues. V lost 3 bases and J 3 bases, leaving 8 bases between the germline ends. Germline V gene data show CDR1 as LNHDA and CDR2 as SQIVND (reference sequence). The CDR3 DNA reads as TGTGCCAGTAGTATTGACGGCTACACTGAAGCTTTCTTT. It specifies CASSIDGYTEAFF.

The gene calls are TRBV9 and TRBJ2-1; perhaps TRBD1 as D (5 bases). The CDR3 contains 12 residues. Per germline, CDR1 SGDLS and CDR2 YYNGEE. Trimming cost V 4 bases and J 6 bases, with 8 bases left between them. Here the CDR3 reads CASSFTGNEQFF. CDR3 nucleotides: TGTGCCAGCAGCTTTACAGGCAATGAGCAGTTCTTC.

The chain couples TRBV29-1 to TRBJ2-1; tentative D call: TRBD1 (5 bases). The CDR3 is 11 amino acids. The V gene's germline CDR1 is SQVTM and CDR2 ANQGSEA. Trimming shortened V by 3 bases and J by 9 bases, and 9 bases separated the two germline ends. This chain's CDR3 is CSVENRIEQFF. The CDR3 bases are TGCAGCGTTGAGAACAGGATTGAGCAGTTCTTC.

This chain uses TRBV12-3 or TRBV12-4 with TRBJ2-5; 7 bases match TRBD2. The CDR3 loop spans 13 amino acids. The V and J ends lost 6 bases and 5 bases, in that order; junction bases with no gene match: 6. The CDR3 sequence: CASRTRGGETQYF. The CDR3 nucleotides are TGTGCCAGCAGGACACGGGGAGGGGAGACCCAGTACTTC.

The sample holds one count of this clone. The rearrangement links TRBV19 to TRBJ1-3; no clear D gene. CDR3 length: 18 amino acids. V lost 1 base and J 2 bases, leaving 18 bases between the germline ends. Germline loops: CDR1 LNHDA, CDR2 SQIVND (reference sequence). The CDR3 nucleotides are TGTGCCAGTAGTATAGGGCGACGGCGGTCCGCGGCTGGAAACACCATATATTTT. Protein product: CASSIGRRRSAAGNTIYF.

The CDR3, as DNA: TGTGCCAGCAGCTCGCCCGGGAGGGTAAGTTACGAGCAGTACTTC. Amino acid sequence: CASSSPGRVSYEQYF. This chain joins TRBV7-2 and TRBJ2-7; 8 bases are shared with TRBD2. J was trimmed by 4 bases and V by 4 bases; bases with no gene match: 9. This CDR3 region has 15 residues. Germline V gene sequence: CDR1 SGHTA, CDR2 FQGNSA.

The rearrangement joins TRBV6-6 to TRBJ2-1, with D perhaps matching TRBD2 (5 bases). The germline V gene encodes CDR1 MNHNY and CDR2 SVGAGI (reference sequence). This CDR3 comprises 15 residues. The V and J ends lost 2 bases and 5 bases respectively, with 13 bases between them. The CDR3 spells CASSYRAPGNNEQFF. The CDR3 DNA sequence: TGTGCCAGCAGTTACAGGGCCCCGGGGAACAATGAGCAGTTCTTC.

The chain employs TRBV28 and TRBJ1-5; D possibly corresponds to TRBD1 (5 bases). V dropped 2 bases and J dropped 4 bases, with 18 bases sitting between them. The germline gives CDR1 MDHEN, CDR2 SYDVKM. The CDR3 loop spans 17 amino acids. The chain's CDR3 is CASSLESGTLFNQPQHF. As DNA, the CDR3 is TGTGCCAGCAGTTTAGAATCGGGGACCTTATTTAATCAGCCCCAGCATTTT.

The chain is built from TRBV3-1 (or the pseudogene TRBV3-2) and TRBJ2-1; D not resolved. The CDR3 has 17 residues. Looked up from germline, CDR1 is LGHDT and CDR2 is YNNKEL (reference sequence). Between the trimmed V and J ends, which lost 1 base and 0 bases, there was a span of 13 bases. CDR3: CASSQGGPISSYNEQFF. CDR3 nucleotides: TGTGCCAGCAGCCAAGGGGGTCCCATTAGCTCCTACAATGAGCAGTTCTTC.

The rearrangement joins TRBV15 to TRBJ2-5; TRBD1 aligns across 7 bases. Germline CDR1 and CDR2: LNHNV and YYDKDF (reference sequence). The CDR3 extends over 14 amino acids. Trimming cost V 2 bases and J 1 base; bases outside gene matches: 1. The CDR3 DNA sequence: TGTGCCACCAGCAGAACAGGGGCCCAAGAGACCCAGTACTTC. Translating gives CATSRTGAQETQYF.